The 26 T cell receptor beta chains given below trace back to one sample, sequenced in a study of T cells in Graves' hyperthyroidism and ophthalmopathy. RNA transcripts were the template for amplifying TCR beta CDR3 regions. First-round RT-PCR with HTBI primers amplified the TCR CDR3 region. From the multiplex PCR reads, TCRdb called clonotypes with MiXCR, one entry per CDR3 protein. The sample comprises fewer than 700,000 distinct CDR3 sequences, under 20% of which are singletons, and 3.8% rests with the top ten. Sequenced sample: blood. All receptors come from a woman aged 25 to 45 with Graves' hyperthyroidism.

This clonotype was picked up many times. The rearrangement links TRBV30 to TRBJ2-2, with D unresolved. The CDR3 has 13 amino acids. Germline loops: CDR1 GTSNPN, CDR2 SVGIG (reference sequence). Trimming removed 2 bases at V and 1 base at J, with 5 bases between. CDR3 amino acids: CAWSSQNTGELFF. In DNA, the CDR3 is TGTGCCTGGAGTAGCCAGAACACCGGGGAGCTGTTTTTT. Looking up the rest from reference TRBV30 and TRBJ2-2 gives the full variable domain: SQTIHQWPATLVQPVGSPLSLECTVEGTSNPNLYWYRQAAGRGLQLLFYSVGIGQISSEVPQNLSASRPQDRQFILSSKKLLLSDSGFYLCAWSSQNTGELFFGEGSRLTVL.

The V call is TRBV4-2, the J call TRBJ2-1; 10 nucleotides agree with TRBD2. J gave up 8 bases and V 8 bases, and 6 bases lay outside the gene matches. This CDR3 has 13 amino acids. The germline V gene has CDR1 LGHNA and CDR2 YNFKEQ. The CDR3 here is CASSGLAVDEQFF. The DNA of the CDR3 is TGTGCCAGCTCCGGACTAGCGGTAGATGAGCAGTTCTTC.

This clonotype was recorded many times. This CDR3 is CASSVGGRNTEAFF. The DNA for the CDR3 is TGTGCCAGCAGCGTAGGGGGACGGAACACTGAAGCTTTCTTT. The chain has TRBV9 and TRBJ1-1; tentative D call: TRBD1 (5 bases). V lost 0 bases, J lost 1 base, and 7 bases lay in between. Per the germline V gene, CDR1 is SGDLS and CDR2 is YYNGEE. CDR3 length: 14 amino acids.

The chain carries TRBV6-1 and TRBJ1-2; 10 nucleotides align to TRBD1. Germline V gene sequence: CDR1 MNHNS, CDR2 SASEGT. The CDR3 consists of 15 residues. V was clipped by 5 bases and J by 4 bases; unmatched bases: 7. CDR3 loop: CASSRTGGLSYGYTF. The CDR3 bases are TGTGCCAGCAGTCGGACAGGGGGACTAAGCTATGGCTACACCTTC.

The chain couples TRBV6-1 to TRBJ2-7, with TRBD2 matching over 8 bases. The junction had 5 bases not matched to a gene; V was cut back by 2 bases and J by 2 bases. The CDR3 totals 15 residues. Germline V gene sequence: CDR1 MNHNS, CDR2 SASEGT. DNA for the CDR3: TGTGCCAGCAGTGAAAGAACTAGCGGACCCTACGAGCAGTACTTC. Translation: CASSERTSGPYEQYF.

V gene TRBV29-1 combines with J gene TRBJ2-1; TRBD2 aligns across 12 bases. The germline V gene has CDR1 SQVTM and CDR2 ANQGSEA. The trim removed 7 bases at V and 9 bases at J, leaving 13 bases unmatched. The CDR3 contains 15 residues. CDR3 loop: CSAPPSGRASFEQFF. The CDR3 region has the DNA TGCAGCGCTCCTCCTAGCGGGAGGGCCTCGTTTGAGCAGTTCTTC.

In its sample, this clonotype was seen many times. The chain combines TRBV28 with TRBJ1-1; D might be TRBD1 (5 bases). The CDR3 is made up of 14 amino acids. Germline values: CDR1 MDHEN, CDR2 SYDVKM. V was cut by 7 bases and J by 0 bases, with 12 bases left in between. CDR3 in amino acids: CASTWGTMNTEAFF. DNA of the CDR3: TGTGCCAGCACCTGGGGGACCATGAACACTGAAGCTTTCTTT.

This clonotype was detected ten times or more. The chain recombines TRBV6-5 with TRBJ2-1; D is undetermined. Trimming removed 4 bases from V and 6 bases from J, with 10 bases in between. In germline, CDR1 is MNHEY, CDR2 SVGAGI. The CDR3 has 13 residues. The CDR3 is CASSWAPVNEQFF. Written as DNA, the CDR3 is TGTGCCAGCAGTTGGGCCCCCGTCAATGAGCAGTTCTTC.

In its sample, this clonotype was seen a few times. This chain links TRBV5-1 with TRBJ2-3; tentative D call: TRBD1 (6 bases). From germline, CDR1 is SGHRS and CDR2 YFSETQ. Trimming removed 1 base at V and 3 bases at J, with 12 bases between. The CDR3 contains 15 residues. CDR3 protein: CASSLRTDLTDTQYF. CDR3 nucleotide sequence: TGCGCCAGCAGCTTGAGGACAGACTTGACAGATACGCAGTATTTT.

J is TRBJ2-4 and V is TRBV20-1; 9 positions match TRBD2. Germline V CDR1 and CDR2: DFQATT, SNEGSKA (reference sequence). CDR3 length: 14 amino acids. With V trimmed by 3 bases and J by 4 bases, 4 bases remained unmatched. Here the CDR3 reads CSASGSGSKNIQYF. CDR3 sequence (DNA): TGCAGTGCTAGCGGTAGCGGGAGTAAAAACATTCAGTACTTC.

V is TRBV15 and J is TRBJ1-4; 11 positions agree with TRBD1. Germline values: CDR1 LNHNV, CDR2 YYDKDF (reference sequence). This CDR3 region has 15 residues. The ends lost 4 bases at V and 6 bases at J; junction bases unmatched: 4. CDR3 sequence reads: CATSNGQGAYEKLFF. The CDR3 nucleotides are TGTGCCACCAGCAATGGACAGGGGGCTTATGAAAAACTGTTTTTT.

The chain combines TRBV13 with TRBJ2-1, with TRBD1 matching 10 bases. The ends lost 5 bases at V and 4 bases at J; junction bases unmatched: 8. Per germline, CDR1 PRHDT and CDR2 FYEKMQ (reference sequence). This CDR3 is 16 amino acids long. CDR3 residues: CASSTRQGAGYNEQFF. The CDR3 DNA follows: TGTGCCAGCAGCACCCGACAGGGGGCTGGATACAATGAGCAGTTCTTC.

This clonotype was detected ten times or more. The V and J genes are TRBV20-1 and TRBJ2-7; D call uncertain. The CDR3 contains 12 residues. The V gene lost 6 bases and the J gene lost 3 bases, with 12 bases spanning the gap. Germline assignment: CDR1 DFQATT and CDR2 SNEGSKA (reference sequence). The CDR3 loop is CSATPALYEQYF. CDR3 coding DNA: TGCAGTGCCACACCGGCCCTCTACGAGCAGTACTTC.

The CDR3 DNA sequence: TGCGCCAGCAGCCAATCGACAGGGCTATACAATGAGCAGTTCTTC. It is translated as CASSQSTGLYNEQFF. The chain joins TRBV5-1 to TRBJ2-1; 7 bases line up with TRBD1. The CDR3 runs 15 residues. The trim removed 4 bases at V and 4 bases at J, leaving 8 bases unmatched. The germline gives CDR1 SGHRS, CDR2 YFSETQ.

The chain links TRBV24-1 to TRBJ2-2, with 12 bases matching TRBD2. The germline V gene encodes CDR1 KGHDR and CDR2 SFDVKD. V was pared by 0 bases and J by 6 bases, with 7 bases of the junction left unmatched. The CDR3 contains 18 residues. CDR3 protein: CATSDLPTSGRFPGELFF. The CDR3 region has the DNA TGTGCCACCAGTGATTTGCCGACTAGCGGGAGATTCCCCGGGGAGCTGTTTTTT.

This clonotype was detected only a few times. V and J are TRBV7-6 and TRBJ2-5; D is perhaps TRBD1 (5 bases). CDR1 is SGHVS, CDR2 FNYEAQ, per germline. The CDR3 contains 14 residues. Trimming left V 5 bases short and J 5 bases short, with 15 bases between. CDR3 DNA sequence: TGTGCCAGCAGCCCCCAGGGCAATCGCGAGACCCAGTACTTC. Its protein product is CASSPQGNRETQYF.

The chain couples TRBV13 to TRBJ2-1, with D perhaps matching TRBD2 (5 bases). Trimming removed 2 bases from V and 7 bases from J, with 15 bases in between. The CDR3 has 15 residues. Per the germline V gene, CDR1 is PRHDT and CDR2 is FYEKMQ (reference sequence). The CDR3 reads CASSLLPGPGNEQFF. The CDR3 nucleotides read TGTGCCAGCAGCTTATTGCCAGGACCGGGGAATGAGCAGTTCTTC. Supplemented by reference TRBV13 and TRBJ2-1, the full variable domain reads AAGVIQSPRHLIKEKRETATLKCYPIPRHDTVYWYQQGPGQDPQFLISFYEKMQSDKGSIPDRFSAQQFSDYHSELNMSSLELGDSALYFCASSLLPGPGNEQFFGPGTRLTVL.

CDR3 amino acids: CASSQEPTPDTQYF. The DNA for the CDR3 is TGCGCCAGCAGCCAAGAACCTACGCCAGATACGCAGTATTTT. The V and J genes are TRBV4-1 and TRBJ2-3; D is undetermined. The germline V and J ends were trimmed by 0 bases and 4 bases, with 8 bases remaining between them. From germline, CDR1 is MGHRA and CDR2 YSYEKL. The CDR3 covers 14 residues.

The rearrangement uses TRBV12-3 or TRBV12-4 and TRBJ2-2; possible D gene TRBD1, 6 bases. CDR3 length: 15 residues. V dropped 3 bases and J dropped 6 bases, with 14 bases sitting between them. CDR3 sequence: CASSFWQGWPGELFF. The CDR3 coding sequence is TGTGCCAGCAGTTTTTGGCAGGGGTGGCCCGGGGAGCTGTTTTTT.

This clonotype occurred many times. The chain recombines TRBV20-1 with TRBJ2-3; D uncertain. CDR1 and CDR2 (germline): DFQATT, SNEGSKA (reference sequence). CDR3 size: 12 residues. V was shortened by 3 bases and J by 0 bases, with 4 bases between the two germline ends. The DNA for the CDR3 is TGCAGTGCTAGGAGTAGCACAGATACGCAGTATTTT. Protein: CSARSSTDTQYF.

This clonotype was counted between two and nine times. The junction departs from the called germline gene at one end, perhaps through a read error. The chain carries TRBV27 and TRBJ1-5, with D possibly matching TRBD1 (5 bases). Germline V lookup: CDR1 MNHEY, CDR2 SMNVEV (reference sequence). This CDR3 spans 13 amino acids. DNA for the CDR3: TGTGCCGGCAGTTGGACACTGAATCAGCCCCAGCATTTT. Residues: CAGSWTLNQPQHF.

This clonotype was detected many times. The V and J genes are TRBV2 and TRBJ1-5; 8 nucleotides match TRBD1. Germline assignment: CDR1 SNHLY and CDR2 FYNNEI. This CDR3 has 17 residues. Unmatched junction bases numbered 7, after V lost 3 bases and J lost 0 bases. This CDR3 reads CASSDRAGGPSNQPQHF. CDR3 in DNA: TGTGCCAGCAGTGATCGAGCAGGGGGCCCTAGCAATCAGCCCCAGCATTTT.

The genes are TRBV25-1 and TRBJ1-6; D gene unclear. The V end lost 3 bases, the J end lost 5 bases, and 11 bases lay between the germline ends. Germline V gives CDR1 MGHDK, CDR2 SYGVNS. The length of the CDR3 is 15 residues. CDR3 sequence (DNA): TGTGCCAGCAGTGACCCGACCCCACATAATTCACCCCTCCACTTT. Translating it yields CASSDPTPHNSPLHF.

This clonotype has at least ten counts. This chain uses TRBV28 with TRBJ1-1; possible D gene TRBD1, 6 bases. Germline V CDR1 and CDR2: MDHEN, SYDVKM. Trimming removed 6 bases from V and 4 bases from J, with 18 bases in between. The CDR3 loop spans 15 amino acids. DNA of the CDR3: TGTGCCAGCAGACCGAGAACGACAGGATTCACTGAAGCTTTCTTT. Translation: CASRPRTTGFTEAFF. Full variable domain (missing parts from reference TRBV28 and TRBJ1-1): DVKVTQSSRYLVKRTGEKVFLECVQDMDHENMFWYRQDPGLGLRLIYFSYDVKMKEKGDIPEGYSVSREKKERFSLILESASTNQTSMYLCASRPRTTGFTEAFFGQGTRLTVV.

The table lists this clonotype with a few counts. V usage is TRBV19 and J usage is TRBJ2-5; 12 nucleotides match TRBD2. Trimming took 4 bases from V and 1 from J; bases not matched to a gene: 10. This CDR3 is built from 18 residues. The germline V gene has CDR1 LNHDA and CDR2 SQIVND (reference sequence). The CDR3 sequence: CASSTTSGSSPFQETQYF. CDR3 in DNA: TGTGCCAGTAGTACGACTAGCGGGAGCTCCCCCTTCCAAGAGACCCAGTACTTC.

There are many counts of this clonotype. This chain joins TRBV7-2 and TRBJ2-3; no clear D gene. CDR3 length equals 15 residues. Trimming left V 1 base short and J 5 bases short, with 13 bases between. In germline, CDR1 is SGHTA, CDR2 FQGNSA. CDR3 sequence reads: CASSLGVTDQDTQYF. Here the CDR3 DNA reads TGTGCCAGCAGCTTAGGGGTGACGGATCAAGATACGCAGTATTTT.